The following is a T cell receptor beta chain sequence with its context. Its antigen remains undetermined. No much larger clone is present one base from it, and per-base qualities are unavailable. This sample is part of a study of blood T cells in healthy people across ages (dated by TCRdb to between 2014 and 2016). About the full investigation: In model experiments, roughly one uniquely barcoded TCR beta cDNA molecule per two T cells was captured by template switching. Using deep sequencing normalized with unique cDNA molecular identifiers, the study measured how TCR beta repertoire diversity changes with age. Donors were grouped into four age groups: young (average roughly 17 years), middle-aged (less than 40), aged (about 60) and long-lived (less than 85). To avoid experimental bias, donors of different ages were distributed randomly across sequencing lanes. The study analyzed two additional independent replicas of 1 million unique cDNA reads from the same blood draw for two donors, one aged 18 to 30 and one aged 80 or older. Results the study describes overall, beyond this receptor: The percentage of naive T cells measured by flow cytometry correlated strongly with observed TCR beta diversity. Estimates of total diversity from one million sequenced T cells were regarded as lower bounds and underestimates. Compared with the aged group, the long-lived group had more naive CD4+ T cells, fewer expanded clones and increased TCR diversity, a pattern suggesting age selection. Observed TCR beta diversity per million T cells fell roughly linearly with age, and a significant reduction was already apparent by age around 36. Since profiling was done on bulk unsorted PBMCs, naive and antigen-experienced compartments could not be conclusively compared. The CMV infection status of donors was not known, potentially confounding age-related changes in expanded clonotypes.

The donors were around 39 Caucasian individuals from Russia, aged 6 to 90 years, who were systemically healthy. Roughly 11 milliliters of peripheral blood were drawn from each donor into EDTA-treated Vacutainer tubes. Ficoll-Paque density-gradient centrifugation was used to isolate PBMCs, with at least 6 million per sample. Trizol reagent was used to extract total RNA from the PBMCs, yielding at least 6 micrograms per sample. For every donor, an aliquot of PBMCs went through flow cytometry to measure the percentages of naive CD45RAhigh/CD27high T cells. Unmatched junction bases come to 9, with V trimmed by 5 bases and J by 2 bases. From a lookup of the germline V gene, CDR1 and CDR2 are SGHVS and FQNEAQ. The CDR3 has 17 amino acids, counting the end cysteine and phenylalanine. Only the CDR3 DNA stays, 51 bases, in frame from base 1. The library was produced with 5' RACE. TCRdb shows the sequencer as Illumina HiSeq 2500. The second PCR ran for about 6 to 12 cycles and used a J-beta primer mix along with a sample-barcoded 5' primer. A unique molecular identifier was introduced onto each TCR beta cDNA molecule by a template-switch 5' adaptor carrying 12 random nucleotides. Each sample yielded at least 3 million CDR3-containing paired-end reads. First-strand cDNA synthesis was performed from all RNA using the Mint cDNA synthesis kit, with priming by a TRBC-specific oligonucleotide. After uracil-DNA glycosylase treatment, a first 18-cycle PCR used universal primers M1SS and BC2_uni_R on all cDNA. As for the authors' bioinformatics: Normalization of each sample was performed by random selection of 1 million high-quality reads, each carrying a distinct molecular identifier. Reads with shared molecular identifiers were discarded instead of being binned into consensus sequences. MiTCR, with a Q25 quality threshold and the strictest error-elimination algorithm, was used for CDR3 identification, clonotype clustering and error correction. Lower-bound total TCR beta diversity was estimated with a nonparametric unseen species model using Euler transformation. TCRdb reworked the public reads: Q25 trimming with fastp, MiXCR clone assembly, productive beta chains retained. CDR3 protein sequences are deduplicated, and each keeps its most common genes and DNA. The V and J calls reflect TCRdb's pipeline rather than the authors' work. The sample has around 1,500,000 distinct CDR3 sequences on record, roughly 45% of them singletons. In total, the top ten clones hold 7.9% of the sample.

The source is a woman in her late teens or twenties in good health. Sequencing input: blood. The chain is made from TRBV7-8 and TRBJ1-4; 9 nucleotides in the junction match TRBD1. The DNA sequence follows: TGTGCCAGCAGCACAGACAGGACAGGGGCTACTAATGAAAAACTGTTTTTT. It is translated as CASSTDRTGATNEKLFF.